The present entry profiles one TCR beta chain with its context. This sample was included in a study of molecular identifiers for immune sequencing clone quantification. MiXCR, applied by TCRdb to the PCR reads, yields one record per CDR3 protein. The data hold more than 450,000 distinct CDR3 sequences, with about 26% observed a single time. Researchers sorted naive CD8 T cells as cells that were CD8+CD4-CCR7+CD45RA+. V lost 6 bases and J 2 bases, leaving 14 bases between the germline ends. This CDR3 is built from 15 residues. Germline V gene data show CDR1 as PRHDT and CDR2 as FYEKMQ (reference sequence).

This receptor was obtained from a human donor in good health. Some libraries in this study had Jurkat cell RNA spiked in. The chain has TRBV13 and TRBJ2-1; tentatively, D is TRBD2 (6 bases). Sequenced material: naive CD8+ T cells from blood, with Jurkat cell RNA spiked in. The subset is: FACS-sorted CD8+CD4-CCR7+CD45RA+ naive T cells. CDR3: CASSLAGPPYNEQFF. The CDR3 DNA follows: TGTGCCAGCAGTCTCGCGGGGCCCCCCTACAATGAGCAGTTCTTC.